This T cell receptor beta chain was observed in a study of T-cell memory formation after mild COVID-19 listed by TCRdb under 2021. About the investigation overall: Most TCR sequence clusters were specific to one of the two donors. The cohort was made up of two young adult volunteers, one female and one male, who were previously healthy. Longitudinal TCRalpha and TCRbeta repertoire sequencing tracked T-cell clones expanding and contracting after mild COVID-19 in a couple of donors.

The run used an Illumina NovaSeq 6000. TCRalpha and TCRbeta cDNA libraries were built by 5'RACE with constant-segment primers, adding sample barcodes and unique molecular identifiers. RNA was extracted from every sample with Trizol reagent. Libraries were amplified in two PCR steps, with a second sample barcode and Illumina TruSeq adapters added in the second step. Sequencing of the libraries was done on an Illumina NovaSeq, producing 2 x 150 bp paired-end reads. As for the original processing: With migec v1.2.7, reads were demultiplexed and then collapsed into UMI-guided consensus sequences. Using mixcr v2.1.11, UMI consensuses were aligned to TRA and TRB V and J templates and then assembled into clonotypes. A clonotype was counted as expanded or contracted only when both edgeR and NoisET called the clonotype significant, with the noise models trained on biological replicates. edgeR calls used a false discovery rate-adjusted p below 0.01 and a log2 fold-change threshold of 1. PCA with hierarchical clustering of max-normalized trajectories of the 1000 most abundant clonotypes was used as exploratory dynamics analysis. Each responding clone was given a CD4 or CD8 phenotype based on the CD4+ and CD8+ repertoires, which had been sequenced separately. TCRdb trimmed the raw reads at Q25, called clones with MiXCR and kept productive beta chains. Every entry covers one CDR3 protein and lists the most common genes and DNA from its rows. The authors' filters were not applied to this entry. The sample table lists around 400,000 distinct CDR3 sequences, roughly 24% of them with a count of one. In total, the top ten clones hold roughly 8.9% of the sample.

Study-wide findings and limitations: Clones that contracted from day 15 to 85 showed balanced CD4/CD8 phenotypes, whereas a second wave of clones that expanded from day 15 to 37 leaned towards CD4+. Some responding clones were detected in pre-infection memory, suggesting pre-existing cross-reactive memory T cells joined the SARS-CoV-2 response. Contracting CD4+ clones were located mainly in the CM and EM memory subsets, whereas CD8+ clones were found to be enriched in EMRA. The second-wave clones that peaked on day 37 were not confirmed to be SARS-CoV-2 specific. The study included only a couple of mild cases, and larger cohorts that include severe cases with pre-infection samples were judged to be necessary.

Of note for this clonotype: Its antigen is unknown. No per-base quality is available; no much larger clone lies one base away.

PBMCs were isolated by Ficoll-Paque density gradient centrifugation. V is reduced by 4 bases and J by 3 bases, leaving a spacing of 6 bases between them. The germline V gene sets CDR1 to KGHDR and CDR2 to SFDVKD. The CDR3 holds 12 amino acids from the cysteine to the phenylalanine. The kept DNA is CDR3 alone, 36 bases in frame from the first base. Sequenced input: PBMCs or a T cell subset sorted from them (not recorded which). The rearranged segments are TRBV24-1 and TRBJ2-7; the D gene is not confidently resolved. This clonotype was sampled from an adult woman who had mild COVID-19 (a few samples of this study predate the infection). The sample titles of this study are shuffled in the database, so cell type and time point are left out; the donor was told from shared clones. The DNA reads TGTGCCACCAGTGAGAACGACTACGAGCAGTACTTC. It specifies CATSENDYEQYF.